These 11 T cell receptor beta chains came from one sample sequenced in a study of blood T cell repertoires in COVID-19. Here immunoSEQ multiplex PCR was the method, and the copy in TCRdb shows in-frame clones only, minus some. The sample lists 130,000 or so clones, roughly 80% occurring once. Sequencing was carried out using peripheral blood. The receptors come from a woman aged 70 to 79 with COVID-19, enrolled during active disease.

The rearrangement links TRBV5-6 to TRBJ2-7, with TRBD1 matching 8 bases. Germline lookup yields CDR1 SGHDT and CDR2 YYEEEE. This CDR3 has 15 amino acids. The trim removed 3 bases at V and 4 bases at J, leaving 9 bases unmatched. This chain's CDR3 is CASSSRDRTPYEQYF. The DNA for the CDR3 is TGTGCCAGCAGCTCCCGGGACAGGACCCCTTACGAGCAGTACTTC.

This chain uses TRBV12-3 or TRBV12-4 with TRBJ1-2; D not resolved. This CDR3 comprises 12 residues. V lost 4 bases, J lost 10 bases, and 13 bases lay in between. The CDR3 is CASSSDTELYTF. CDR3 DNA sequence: TGTGCCAGCAGTTCCGACACGGAACTCTACACCTTC.

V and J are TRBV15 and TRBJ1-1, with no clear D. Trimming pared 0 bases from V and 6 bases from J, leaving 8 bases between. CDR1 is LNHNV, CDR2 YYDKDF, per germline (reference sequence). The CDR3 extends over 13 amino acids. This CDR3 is CATSRDIAAEAFF. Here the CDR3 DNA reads TGTGCCACCAGCAGAGATATAGCGGCTGAAGCTTTCTTT.

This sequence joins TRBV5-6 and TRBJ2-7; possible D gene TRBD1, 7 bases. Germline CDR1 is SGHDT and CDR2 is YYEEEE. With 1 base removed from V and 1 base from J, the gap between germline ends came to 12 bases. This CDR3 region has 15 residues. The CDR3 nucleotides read TGTGCCAGCAGCTTGCCAGGGGGGTTATCCTACGAGCAGTACTTC. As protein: CASSLPGGLSYEQYF.

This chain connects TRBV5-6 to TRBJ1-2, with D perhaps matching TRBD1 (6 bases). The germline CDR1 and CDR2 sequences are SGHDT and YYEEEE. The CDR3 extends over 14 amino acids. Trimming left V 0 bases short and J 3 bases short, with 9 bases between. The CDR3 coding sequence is TGTGCCAGCAGCTTGGGACAGGAGCACTATGGCTACACCTTC. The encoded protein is CASSLGQEHYGYTF.

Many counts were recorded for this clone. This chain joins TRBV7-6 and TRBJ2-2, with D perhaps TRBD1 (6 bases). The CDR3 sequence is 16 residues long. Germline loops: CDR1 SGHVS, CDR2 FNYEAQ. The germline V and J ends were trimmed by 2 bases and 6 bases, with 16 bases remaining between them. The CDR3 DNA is TGTGCCAGCAGCTTAAACCCGGACAGTGGATCCGGGGAGCTGTTTTTT. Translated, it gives CASSLNPDSGSGELFF. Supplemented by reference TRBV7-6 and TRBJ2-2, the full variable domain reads GAGVSQSPRYKVTKRGQDVALRCDPISGHVSLYWYRQALGQGPEFLTYFNYEAQQDKSGLPNDRFSAERPEGSISTLTIQRTEQRDSAMYRCASSLNPDSGSGELFFGEGSRLTVL.

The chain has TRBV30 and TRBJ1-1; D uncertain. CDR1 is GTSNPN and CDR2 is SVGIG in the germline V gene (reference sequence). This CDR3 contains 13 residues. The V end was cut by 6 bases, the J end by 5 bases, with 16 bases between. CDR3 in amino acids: CACQYYGRTEAFF. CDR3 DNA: TGTGCCTGCCAATACTATGGGAGAACTGAAGCTTTCTTT.

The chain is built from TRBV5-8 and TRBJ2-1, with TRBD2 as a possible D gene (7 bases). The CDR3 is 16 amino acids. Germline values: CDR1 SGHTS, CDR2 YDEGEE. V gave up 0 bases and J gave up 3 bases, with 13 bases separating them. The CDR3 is CASSLVPGGIYNEQFF. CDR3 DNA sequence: TGTGCCAGCAGCTTGGTACCGGGGGGCATCTACAATGAGCAGTTCTTC.

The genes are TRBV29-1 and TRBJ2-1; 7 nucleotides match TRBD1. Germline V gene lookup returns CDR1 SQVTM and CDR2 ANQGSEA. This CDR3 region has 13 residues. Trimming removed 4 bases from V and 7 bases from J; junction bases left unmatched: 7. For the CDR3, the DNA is TGCAGCGTTGCCACCCTCAGGGGGAATGAGCAGTTCTTC. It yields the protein CSVATLRGNEQFF.

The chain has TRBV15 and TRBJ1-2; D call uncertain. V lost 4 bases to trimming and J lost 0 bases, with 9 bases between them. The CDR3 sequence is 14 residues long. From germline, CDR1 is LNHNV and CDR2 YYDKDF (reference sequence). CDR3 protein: CATSTSTTNYGYTF. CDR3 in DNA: TGTGCCACCAGCACCAGTACGACTAACTATGGCTACACCTTC.

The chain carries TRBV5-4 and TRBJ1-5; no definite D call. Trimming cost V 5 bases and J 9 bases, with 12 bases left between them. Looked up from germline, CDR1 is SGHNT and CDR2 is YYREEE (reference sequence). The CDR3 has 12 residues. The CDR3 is CASSVDKAPQHF. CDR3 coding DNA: TGTGCCAGCAGTGTCGACAAAGCGCCCCAGCATTTT.